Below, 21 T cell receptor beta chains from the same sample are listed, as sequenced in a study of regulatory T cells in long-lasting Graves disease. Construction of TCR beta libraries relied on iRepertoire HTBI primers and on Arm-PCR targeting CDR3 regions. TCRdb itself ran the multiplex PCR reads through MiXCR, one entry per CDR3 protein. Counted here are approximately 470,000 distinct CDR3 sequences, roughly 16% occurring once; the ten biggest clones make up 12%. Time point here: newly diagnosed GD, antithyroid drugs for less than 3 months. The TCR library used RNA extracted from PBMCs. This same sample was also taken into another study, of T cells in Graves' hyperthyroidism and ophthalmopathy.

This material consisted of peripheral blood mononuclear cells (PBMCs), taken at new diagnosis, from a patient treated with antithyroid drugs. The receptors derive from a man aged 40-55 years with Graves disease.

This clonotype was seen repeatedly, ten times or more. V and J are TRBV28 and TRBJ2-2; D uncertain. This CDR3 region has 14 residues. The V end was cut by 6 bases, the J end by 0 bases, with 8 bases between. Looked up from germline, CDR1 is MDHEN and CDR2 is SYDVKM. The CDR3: CASSLRPNTGELFF. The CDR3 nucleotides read TGTGCCAGCAGCTTACGTCCGAACACCGGGGAGCTGTTTTTT.

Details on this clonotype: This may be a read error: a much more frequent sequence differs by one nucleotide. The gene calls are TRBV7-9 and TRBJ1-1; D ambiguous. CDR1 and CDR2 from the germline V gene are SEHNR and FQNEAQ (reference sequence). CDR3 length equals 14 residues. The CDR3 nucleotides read TGTGCCAGCAGCAAAGAGGGCGCGAACACTGGAGCTTTCTTT. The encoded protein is CASSKEGANTGAFF.

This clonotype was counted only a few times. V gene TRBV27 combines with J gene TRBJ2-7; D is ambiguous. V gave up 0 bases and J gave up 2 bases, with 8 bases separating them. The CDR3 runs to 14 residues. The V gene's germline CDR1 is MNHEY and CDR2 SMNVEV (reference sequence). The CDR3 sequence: CASSLSSRTYEQYF. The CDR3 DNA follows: TGTGCCAGCAGTTTATCCTCTAGAACCTACGAGCAGTACTTC.

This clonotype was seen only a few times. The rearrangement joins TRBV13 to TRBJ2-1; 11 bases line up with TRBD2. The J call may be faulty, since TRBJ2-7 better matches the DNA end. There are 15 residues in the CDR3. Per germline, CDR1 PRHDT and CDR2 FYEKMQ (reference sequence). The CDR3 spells CASSLNSGRALEQYF. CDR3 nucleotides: TGTGCCAGCAGCTTAAATAGCGGGAGGGCCCTTGAGCAGTACTTC.

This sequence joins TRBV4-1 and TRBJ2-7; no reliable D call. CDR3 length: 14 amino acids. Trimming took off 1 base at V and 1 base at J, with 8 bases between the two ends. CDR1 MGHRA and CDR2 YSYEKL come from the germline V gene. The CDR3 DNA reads TGCGCCAGCAGCCAAGTTACCGTTTCCTACGAGCAGTACTTC. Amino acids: CASSQVTVSYEQYF.

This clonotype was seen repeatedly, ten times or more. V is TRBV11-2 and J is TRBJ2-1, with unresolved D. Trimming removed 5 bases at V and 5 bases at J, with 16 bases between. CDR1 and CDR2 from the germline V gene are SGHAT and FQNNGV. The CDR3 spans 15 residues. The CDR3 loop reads CASSTPRGPHNEQFF. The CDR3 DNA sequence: TGTGCCAGCAGCACACCCCGAGGACCTCACAATGAGCAGTTCTTC.

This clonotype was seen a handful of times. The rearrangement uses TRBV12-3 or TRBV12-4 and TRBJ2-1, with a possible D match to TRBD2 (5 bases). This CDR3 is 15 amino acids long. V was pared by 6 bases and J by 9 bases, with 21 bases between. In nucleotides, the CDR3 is TGTGCCAGCAGGGAACTAGTGGGAACAATTAGTGAGCAGTTCTTC. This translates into CASRELVGTISEQFF.

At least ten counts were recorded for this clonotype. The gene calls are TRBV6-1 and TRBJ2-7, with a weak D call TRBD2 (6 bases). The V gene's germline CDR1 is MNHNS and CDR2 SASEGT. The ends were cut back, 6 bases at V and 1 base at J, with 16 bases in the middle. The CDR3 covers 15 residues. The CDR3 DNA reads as TGTGCCAGCAGCCACAGACTAGGGAGTTCCTACGAGCAGTACTTC. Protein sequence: CASSHRLGSSYEQYF.

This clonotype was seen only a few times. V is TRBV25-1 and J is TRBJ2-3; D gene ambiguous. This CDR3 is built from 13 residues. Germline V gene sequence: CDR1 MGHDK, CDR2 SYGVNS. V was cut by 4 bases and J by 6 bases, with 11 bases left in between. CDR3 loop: CASSAQLGDTQYF. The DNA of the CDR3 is TGTGCCAGCAGTGCGCAGCTCGGCGATACGCAGTATTTT. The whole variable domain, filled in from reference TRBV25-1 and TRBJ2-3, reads EADIYQTPRYLVIGTGKKITLECSQTMGHDKMYWYQQDPGMELHLIHYSYGVNSTEKGDLSSESTVSRIRTEHFPLTLESARPSHTSQYLCASSAQLGDTQYFGPGTRLTVL.

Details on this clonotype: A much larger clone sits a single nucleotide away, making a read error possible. The chain's CDR3 is CAISEEALYNEQFF. CDR3 in DNA: TGTGCCATCAGTGAGGAGGCACTCTACAATGAGCAGTTCTTC. This chain connects TRBV10-3 to TRBJ2-1, with D unclear. The V end lost 2 bases, the J end lost 3 bases, and 8 bases lay between the germline ends. In germline, CDR1 is ENHRY, CDR2 SYGVKD. This CDR3 is 14 amino acids long.

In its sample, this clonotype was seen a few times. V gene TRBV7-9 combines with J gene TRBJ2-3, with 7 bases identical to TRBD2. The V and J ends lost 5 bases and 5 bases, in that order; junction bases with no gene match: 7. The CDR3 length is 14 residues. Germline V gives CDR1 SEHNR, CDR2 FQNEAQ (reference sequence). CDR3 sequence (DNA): TGTGCCAGCAGCAGGCGGGAGAGGATAGATACGCAGTATTTT. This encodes CASSRRERIDTQYF.

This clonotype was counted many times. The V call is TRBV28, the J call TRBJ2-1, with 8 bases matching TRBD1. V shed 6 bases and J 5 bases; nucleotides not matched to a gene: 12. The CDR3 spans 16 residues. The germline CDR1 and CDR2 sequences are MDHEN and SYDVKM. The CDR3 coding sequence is TGTGCCAGCAGCCGTCAGACAGGGGTAAATAACAATGAGCAGTTCTTC. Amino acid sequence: CASSRQTGVNNNEQFF. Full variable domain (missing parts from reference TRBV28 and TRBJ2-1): DVKVTQSSRYLVKRTGEKVFLECVQDMDHENMFWYRQDPGLGLRLIYFSYDVKMKEKGDIPEGYSVSREKKERFSLILESASTNQTSMYLCASSRQTGVNNNEQFFGPGTRLTVL.

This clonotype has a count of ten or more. CDR3: CASRGGNIQYF. DNA for the CDR3: TGTGCCAGCAGAGGGGGAAACATTCAGTACTTC. The rearrangement joins TRBV28 to TRBJ2-4, with D possibly matching TRBD1 (6 bases). V was pared by 6 bases and J by 6 bases, with 6 bases between. The CDR3 totals 11 residues. CDR1 is MDHEN and CDR2 is SYDVKM in the germline V gene.

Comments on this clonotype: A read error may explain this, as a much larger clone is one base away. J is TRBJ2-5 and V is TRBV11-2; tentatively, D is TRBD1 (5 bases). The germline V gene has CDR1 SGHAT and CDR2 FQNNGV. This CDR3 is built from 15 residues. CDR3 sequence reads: CACSFRGSIQETQYF. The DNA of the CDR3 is TGTGCCTGCAGCTTTAGGGGTTCAATCCAAGAGACCCAGTACTTC.

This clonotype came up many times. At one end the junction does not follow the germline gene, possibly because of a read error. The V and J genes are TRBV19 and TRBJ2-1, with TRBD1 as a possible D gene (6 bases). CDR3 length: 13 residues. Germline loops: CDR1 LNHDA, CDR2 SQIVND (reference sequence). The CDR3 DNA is TGTGCCAGTAGCATAGGACAGAACAATGAGCAGTTCTTC. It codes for CASSIGQNNEQFF.

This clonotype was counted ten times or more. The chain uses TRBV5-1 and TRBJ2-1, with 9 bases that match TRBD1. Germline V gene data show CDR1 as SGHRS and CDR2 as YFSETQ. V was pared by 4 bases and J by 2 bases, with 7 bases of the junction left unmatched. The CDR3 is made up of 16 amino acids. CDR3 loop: CASSGAGTGTYNEQFF. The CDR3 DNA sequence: TGCGCCAGCAGCGGTGCCGGGACAGGGACCTACAATGAGCAGTTCTTC.

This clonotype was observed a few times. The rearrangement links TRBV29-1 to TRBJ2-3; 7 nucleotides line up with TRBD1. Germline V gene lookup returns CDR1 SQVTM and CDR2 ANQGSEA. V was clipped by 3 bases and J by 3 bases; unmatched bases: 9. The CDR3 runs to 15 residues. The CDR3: CSVDADRAQTDTQYF. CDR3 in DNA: TGCAGCGTTGACGCCGACAGGGCTCAGACAGATACGCAGTATTTT.

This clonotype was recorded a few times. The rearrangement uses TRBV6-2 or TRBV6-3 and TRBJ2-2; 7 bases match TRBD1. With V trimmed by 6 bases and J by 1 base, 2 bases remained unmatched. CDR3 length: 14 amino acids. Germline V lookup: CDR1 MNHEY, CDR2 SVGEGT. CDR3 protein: CASRDRRNTGELFF. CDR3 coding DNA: TGTGCCAGCAGGGACAGGCGGAACACCGGGGAGCTGTTTTTT.

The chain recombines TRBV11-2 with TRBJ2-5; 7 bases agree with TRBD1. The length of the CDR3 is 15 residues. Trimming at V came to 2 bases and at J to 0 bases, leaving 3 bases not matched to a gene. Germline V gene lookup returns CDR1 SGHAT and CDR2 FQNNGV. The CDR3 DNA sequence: TGTGCCAGCAGCTTACAGGGGGTTAACCAAGAGACCCAGTACTTC. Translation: CASSLQGVNQETQYF.

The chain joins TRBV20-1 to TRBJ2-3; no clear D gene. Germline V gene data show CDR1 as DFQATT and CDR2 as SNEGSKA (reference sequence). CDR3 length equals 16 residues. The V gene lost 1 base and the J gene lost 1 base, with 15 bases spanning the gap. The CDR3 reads CSARGHQSQGTDTQYF. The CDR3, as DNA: TGCAGTGCTAGAGGACACCAGAGCCAGGGCACAGATACGCAGTATTTT.

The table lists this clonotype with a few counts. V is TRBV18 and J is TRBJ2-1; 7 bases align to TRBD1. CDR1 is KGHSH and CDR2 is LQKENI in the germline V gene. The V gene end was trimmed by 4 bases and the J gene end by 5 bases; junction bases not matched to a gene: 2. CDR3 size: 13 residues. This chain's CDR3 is CASSRDRHNEQFF. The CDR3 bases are TGTGCCAGCTCACGGGACAGACACAATGAGCAGTTCTTC.